The 12 T cell receptor beta chains in this list originate from one sample, sequenced in a study of blood T cell repertoires in COVID-19. Profiling relied on immunoSEQ multiplex PCR, and the TCRdb table lists in-frame clones only, not all of them. The table records approximately 250,000 clones, around four fifths of them present only once. Material for sequencing was peripheral blood. The receptors stem from a woman aged 55 to 70 with active or convalescent COVID-19.

This chain links TRBV7-8 with TRBJ1-4, with 9 bases matching TRBD1. There are 16 residues in the CDR3. Germline CDR1 and CDR2: SGHVS and FQNEAQ. V dropped 5 bases and J dropped 10; count of bases not matched to a gene: 14. CDR3 region: CASSPAGNRGQRKLFF. The CDR3 DNA reads TGTGCCAGCAGCCCAGCGGGGAACAGGGGGCAGCGAAAACTGTTTTTT.

This chain connects TRBV5-1 to TRBJ2-2; 7 nucleotides align to TRBD1. J lost 4 bases, V lost 2 bases, and 5 bases had no gene match. Germline lookup yields CDR1 SGHRS and CDR2 YFSETQ. The CDR3 totals 15 residues. The CDR3 sequence: CASSFQTGSTGELFF. CDR3 sequence (DNA): TGCGCCAGCAGCTTCCAGACAGGGAGCACCGGGGAGCTGTTTTTT.

The rearrangement uses TRBV5-1 and TRBJ2-2; TRBD1 might be the D (6 bases). The ends were cut back, 0 bases at V and 8 bases at J, with 14 bases in the middle. The CDR3 totals 15 residues. Germline V lookup: CDR1 SGHRS, CDR2 YFSETQ. The CDR3 sequence: CASSLVVGAKGELFF. In DNA, the CDR3 is TGCGCCAGCAGCTTGGTAGTGGGGGCGAAAGGGGAGCTGTTTTTT. Full variable domain (rest looked up from reference TRBV5-1 and TRBJ2-2): KAGVTQTPRYLIKTRGQQVTLSCSPISGHRSVSWYQQTPGQGLQFLFEYFSETQRNKGNFPGRFSGRQFSNSRSEMNVSTLELGDSALYLCASSLVVGAKGELFFGEGSRLTVL.

This sequence joins TRBV5-1 and TRBJ1-2; the D is unclear. CDR1 SGHRS and CDR2 YFSETQ come from the germline V gene. Trimming stripped 0 bases from V and 6 bases from J, with 9 bases between. CDR3 length equals 13 residues. The CDR3 nucleotides read TGCGCCAGCAGCTTGGACCTCAGCGATGGCTACACCTTC. This encodes CASSLDLSDGYTF.

This clone has only a few counts. The V call is TRBV7-9, the J call TRBJ2-1, with 9 bases matching TRBD2. The CDR3 is 15 residues long. Germline V gives CDR1 SEHNR, CDR2 FQNEAQ (reference sequence). The ends lost 3 bases at V and 9 bases at J; junction bases unmatched: 9. The CDR3 DNA is TGTGCCAGCAGCTTTCAAGCGGGGGGCCGAGGTGAGCAGTTCTTC. It encodes CASSFQAGGRGEQFF.

CDR3 coding DNA: TGCGCCAGCAGCTTGGGGGACACCTTAACAGATACGCAGTATTTT. As protein: CASSLGDTLTDTQYF. The rearrangement links TRBV5-1 to TRBJ2-3; the D gene is possibly TRBD1 (6 bases). V lost 0 bases and J 3 bases, leaving 11 bases between the germline ends. The CDR3 is made up of 15 amino acids. In germline, CDR1 is SGHRS, CDR2 YFSETQ. Full variable domain (outside the CDR3, taken from reference TRBV5-1 and TRBJ2-3): KAGVTQTPRYLIKTRGQQVTLSCSPISGHRSVSWYQQTPGQGLQFLFEYFSETQRNKGNFPGRFSGRQFSNSRSEMNVSTLELGDSALYLCASSLGDTLTDTQYFGPGTRLTVL.

The chain combines TRBV24-1 with TRBJ1-2; 11 bases match TRBD1. The ends lost 4 bases at V and 3 bases at J; junction bases unmatched: 3. Looked up from germline, CDR1 is KGHDR and CDR2 is SFDVKD. This CDR3 contains 15 residues. The CDR3 here is CATSDRTGGDYGYTF. The CDR3 nucleotides read TGTGCCACCAGTGACCGGACAGGGGGCGACTATGGCTACACCTTC.

The rearrangement joins TRBV27 to TRBJ2-7; possible D gene TRBD1, 6 bases. Trimming took off 4 bases at V and 7 bases at J, with 17 bases between the two ends. Germline V gives CDR1 MNHEY, CDR2 SMNVEV (reference sequence). This CDR3 is 14 amino acids long. CDR3: CASSYTQKGGEQYF. The CDR3 DNA reads TGTGCCAGCAGTTATACTCAAAAAGGGGGTGAGCAGTACTTC.

The gene calls are TRBV27 and TRBJ1-6; D is undetermined. CDR1 MNHEY and CDR2 SMNVEV come from the germline V gene (reference sequence). The V gene lost 2 bases and the J gene lost 6 bases, with 14 bases spanning the gap. The CDR3 has 16 residues. CDR3 region: CASSLRGAGFNSPLHF. The CDR3 DNA follows: TGTGCCAGCAGTTTAAGAGGCGCCGGGTTTAATTCACCCCTCCACTTT.

This clone was seen a few times. CDR3 DNA: TGTGCCAGCTGCTACGGAGGGAGTACAGATACGCAGTATTTT. It is translated as CASCYGGSTDTQYF. The chain couples TRBV28 to TRBJ2-3, with a weak D call TRBD2 (6 bases). V was pared by 8 bases and J by 3 bases, with 15 bases between. CDR3 size: 14 residues. Germline CDR1 is MDHEN and CDR2 is SYDVKM.

This clone has just one count. The V gene is TRBV28, the J gene TRBJ1-2; D remains unclear. V was cut by 1 base and J by 5 bases, with 5 bases left in between. This CDR3 has 12 residues. Germline CDR1 MDHEN, CDR2 SYDVKM. The CDR3 coding sequence is TGTGCCAGCAGTTTATCCTTATATGGCTACACCTTC. Translating it yields CASSLSLYGYTF.

The chain links TRBV19 to TRBJ2-1, with 12 bases matching TRBD2. CDR3 size: 14 residues. From germline, CDR1 is LNHDA and CDR2 SQIVND (reference sequence). V was clipped by 8 bases and J by 9 bases; unmatched bases: 8. Written as DNA, the CDR3 is TGTGCCAGTCTAGCGGGAGGGCCTTGGGGTGAGCAGTTCTTC. Encoded protein: CASLAGGPWGEQFF.